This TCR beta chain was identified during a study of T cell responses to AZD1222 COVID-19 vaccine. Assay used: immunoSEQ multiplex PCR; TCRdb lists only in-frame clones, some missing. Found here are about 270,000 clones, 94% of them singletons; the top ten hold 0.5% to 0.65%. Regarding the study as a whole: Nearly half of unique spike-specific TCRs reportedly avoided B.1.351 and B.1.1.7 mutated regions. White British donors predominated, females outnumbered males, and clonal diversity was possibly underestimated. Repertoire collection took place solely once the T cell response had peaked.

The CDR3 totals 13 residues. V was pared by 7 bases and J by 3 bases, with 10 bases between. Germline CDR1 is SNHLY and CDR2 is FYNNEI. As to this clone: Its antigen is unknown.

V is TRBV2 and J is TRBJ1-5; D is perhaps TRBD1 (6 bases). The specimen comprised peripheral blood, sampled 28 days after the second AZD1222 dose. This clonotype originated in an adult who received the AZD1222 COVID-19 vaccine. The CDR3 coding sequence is TGTGCCAGCAAAGGACAGTACAATCAGCCCCAGCATTTT. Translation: CASKGQYNQPQHF.